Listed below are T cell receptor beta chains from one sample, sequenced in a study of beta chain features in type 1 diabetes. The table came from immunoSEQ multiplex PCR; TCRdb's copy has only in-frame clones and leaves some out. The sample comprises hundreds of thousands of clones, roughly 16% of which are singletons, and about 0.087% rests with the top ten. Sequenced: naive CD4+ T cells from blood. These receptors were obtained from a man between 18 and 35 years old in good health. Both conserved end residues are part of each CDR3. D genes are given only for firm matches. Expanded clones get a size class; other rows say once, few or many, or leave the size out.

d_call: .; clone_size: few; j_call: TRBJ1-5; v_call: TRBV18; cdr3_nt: TGTGCCAGCTCACCAGGCAGGGTCGGGCAGCCCCAGCATTTT; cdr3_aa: CASSPGRVGQPQHF
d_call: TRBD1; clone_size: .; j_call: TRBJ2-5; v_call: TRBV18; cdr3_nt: TGTGCCAGCTCCCGATTACAGGGGCAAGAGACCCAGTACTTC; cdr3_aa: CASSRLQGQETQYF
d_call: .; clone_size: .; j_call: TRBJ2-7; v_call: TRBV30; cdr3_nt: TGTGCCTGGAGGACAGCATACGAGCAGTACTTC; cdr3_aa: CAWRTAYEQYF
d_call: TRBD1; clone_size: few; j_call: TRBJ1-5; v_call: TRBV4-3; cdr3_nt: TGCGCCAGCAGCCAAGACAGGGGGCGCGGGAGCAATCAGCCCCAGCATTTT; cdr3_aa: CASSQDRGRGSNQPQHF
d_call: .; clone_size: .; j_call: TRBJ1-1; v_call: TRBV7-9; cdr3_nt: TGTGCCAGCAGCGCCCAAGGGGGGCGAGACACTGAAGCTTTCTTT; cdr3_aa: CASSAQGGRDTEAFF
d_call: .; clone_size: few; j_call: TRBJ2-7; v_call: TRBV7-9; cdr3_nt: TGTGCCAGCAGTGTTGGAGCACAGAATTCTGGCGAGCAGTACTTC; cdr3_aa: CASSVGAQNSGEQYF
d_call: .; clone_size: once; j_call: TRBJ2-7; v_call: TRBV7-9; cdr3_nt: TGTGCCAGCAGCTTAGATCGGGGATGGGCGGACGAGCAGTACTTC; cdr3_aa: CASSLDRGWADEQYF
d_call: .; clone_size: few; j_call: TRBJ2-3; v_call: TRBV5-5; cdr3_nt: TGTGCCAGCAGCTTGGCCATCTATTTGGGGCAGGGAATCACAGATACGCAGTATTTT; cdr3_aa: CASSLAIYLGQGITDTQYF
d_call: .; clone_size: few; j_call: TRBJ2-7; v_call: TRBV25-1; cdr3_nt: TGTGCCAGCAGTGACCCCTCTTCCTACGAGCAGTACTTC; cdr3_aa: CASSDPSSYEQYF
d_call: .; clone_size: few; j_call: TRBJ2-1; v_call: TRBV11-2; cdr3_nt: TGTGCCAGCAGCCCTAGCCGGGGGCCGACTTACAATGAGCAGTTCTTC; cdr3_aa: CASSPSRGPTYNEQFF
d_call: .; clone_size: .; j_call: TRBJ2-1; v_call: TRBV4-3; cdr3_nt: TGCGCCAGCAGCCAAGGGGGTCTAGGGAATGAGCAGTTCTTC; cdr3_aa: CASSQGGLGNEQFF
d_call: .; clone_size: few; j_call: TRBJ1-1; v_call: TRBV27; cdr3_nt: TGTGCCAGCAGTCCTTTGGACAGCCTGAACACTGAAGCTTTCTTT; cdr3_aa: CASSPLDSLNTEAFF
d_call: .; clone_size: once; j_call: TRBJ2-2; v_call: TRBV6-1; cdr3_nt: TGTGCCAGCAGTGAATACAGGGTACACACCGGGGAGCTGTTTTTT; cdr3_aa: CASSEYRVHTGELFF
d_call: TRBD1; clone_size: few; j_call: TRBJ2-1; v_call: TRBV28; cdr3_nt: TGTGCCAGCAGTTTATTTTGGACAGGGGGCTCCTACAATGAGCAGTTCTTC; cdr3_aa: CASSLFWTGGSYNEQFF
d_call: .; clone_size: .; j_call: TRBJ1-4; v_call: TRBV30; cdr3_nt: TGTGCCTGGAGGGATGACAGGAATTTGGGAAAACTGTTTTTT; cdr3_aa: CAWRDDRNLGKLFF
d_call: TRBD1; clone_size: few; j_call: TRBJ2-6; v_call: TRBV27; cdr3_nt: TGTGCCAGCAGTCAAACCTGGGACAGGGGGCCTGGGGCCAACGTCCTGACTTTC; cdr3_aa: CASSQTWDRGPGANVLTF
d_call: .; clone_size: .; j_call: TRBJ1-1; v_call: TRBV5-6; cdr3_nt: TGTGCCAGCAGTCTTGCAGGGAGGTATACTGAAGCTTTCTTT; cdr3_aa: CASSLAGRYTEAFF
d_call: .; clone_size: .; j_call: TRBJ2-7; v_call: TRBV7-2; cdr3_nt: TGTGCCAGCAGCCAACTATACGAGCAGTACTTC; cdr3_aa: CASSQLYEQYF
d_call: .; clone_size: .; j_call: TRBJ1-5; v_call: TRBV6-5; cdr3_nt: TGTGCCAGCTCCGGACCTGGGAGCAATCAGCCCCAGCATTTT; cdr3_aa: CASSGPGSNQPQHF
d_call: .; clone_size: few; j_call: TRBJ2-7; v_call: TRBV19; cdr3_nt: TGTGCCAGTAGTATAGTTGCGGGAAGCTACGAGCAGTACTTC; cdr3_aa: CASSIVAGSYEQYF
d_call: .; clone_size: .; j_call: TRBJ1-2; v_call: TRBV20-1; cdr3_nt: TGCAGAGCCCCTACAGCGCATGGCTACACCTTC; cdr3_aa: CRAPTAHGYTF
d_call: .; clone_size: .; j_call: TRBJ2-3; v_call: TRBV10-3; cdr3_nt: TGTGCCATCAGTGAAAGAGGGATCGCGGCAGGCACAGATACGCAGTATTTT; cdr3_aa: CAISERGIAAGTDTQYF
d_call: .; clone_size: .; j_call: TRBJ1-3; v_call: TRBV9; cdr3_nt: TGTGCCAGCAGCGTCGCCTATCTGGCAGGGGCGCAGGGAAACACCATATATTTT; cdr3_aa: CASSVAYLAGAQGNTIYF
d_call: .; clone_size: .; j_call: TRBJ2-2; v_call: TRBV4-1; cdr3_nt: TGCGCCAGCAGCGACCCCCGGGACACCGGGGAGCTGTTTTTT; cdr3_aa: CASSDPRDTGELFF
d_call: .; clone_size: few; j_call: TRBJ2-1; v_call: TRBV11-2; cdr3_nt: TGTGCCAGCAGCTCTCTCAGGGGCAATGAGCAGTTCTTC; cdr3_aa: CASSSLRGNEQFF
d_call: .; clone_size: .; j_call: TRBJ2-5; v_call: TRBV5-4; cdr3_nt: TGTGCCACCAGCTTGGAGGCGGAACAAGAGACCCAGTACTTC; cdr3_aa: CATSLEAEQETQYF
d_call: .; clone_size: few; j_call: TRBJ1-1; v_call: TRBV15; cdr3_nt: TGTGCCACCAGCAGAGATGGGCAGGGGAACACTGAAGCTTTCTTT; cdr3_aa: CATSRDGQGNTEAFF
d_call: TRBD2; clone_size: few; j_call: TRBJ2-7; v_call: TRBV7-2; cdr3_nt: TGTGCCAGCAGCTTAGAACGGGGGGCCTACGAGCAGTACTTC; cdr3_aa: CASSLERGAYEQYF
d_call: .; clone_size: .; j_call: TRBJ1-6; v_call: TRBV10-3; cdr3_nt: TGTGCCATCAGTGAGTCTAGTCCCAGGGGAGGCTCACCCCTCCACTTT; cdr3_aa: CAISESSPRGGSPLHF
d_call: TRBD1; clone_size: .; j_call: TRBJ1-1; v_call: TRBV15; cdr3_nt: TGTGCCACCAGCAGAGATGGGTCAGGGGGAGCTTTCTTT; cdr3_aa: CATSRDGSGGAFF
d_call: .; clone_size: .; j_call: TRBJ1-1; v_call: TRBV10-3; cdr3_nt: TGTGCCATCAGTGAGGGACAAAACACTGAAGCTTTCTTT; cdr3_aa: CAISEGQNTEAFF